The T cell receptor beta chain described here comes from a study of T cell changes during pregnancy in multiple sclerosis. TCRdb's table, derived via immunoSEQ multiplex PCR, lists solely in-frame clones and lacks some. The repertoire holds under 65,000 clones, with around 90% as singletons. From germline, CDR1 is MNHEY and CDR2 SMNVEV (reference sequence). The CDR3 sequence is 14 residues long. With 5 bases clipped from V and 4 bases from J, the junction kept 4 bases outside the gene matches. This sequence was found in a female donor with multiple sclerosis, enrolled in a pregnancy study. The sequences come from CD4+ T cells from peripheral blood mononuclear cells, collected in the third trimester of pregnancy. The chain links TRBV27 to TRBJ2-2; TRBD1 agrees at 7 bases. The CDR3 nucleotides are TGTGCCAGCAGTAACACAGGGGTCACCGGGGAGCTGTTTTTT. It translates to CASSNTGVTGELFF.